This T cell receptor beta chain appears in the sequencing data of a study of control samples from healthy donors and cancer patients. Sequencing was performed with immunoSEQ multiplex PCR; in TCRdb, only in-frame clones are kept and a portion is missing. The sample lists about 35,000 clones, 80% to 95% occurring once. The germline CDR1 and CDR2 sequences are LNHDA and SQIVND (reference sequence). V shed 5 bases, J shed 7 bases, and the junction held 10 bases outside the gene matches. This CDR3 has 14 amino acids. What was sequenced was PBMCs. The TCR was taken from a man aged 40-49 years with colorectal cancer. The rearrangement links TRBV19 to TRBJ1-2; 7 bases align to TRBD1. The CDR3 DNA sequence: TGTGCCAGTAGTCTTCAACAGGGGACGGGTGGCTACACCTTC. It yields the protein CASSLQQGTGGYTF.